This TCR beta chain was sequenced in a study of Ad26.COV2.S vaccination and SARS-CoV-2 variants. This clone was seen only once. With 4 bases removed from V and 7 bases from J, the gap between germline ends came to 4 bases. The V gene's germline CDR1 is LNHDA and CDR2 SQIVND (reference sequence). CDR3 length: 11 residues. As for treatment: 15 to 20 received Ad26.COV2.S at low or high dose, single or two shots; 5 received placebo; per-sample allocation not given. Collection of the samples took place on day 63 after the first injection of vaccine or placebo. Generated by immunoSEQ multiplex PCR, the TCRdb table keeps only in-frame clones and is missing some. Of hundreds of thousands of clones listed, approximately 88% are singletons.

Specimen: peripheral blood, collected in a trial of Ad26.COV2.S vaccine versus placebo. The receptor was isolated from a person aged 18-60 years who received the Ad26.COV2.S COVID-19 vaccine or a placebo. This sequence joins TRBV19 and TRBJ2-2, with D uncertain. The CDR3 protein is CASSTSGELFF. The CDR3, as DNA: TGTGCCAGTAGTACGAGCGGGGAGCTGTTTTTT.